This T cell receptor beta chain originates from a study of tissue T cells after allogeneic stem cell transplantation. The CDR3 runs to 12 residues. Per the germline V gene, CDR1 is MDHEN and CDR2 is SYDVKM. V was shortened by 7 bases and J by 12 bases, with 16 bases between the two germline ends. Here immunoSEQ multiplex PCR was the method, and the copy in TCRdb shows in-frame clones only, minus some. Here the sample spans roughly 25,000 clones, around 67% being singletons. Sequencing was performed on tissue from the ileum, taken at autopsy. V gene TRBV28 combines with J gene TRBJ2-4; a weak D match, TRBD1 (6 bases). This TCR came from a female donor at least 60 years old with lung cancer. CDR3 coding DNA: TGTGCCAGCAATCAGGGGCTCGAGCCTCAGTACTTC. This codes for CASNQGLEPQYF.